Listed below are T cell receptor beta chains from one sample, sequenced in a study of CXCR3-negative and CXCR3-positive naive CD8 T cells. TCRdb reprocessed the 5' RACE reads and reports one entry per CDR3 protein, with no DNA. The sample has 100,000 to 150,000 distinct CDR3 sequences. The sequencing input was naive CXCR3+ CD8+ T cells from blood. The receptor set was obtained from a human donor in good health. Some clones in this sample may be carry-over from other donors' samples. Each CDR3 is given with its conserved first and last residue.

j_call,v_call,cdr3_aa
TRBJ2-5,TRBV11-3,CASSLDTGTGDGTQYF
TRBJ2-7,TRBV12-3/TRBV12-4,CTSSLADRGILDEQYF
TRBJ1-5,TRBV7-9,CASSPGNQPQHF
TRBJ1-2,TRBV4-2,CASSQDKATGDDYGYTF
TRBJ2-7,TRBV5-1,CASSLTSGVSYEQYF
TRBJ1-1,TRBV24-1,CATSDGPTGAEAFF
TRBJ2-7,TRBV15,CATGEKRGFYEQYF
TRBJ2-1,TRBV7-7,CASSLGEAGTYNEQFF
TRBJ2-1,TRBV27,CASSISGGPYNEQFF
TRBJ1-1,TRBV7-9,CASSLTQGRRDTEAFF
TRBJ2-7,TRBV28,CASSLRGSGYEQYF
TRBJ1-4,TRBV5-1,CASSYVSATNEKLFF
TRBJ2-7,TRBV4-1,CASSQDWTTGYEQYF
TRBJ1-1,TRBV2,CASSPGPGNTEAFF
TRBJ1-2,TRBV7-9,CASSLLVTEVYGYTF
TRBJ2-3,TRBV7-3,CASSSNPTSGDTLLTDTQYF
TRBJ2-1,TRBV27,CASSYQGGRGNEQFF
TRBJ2-2,TRBV7-8,CASSLELAGVTGELFF
TRBJ2-5,TRBV29-1,CSVEVRGVGQETQYF
TRBJ1-2,TRBV6-5,CASSLGQGDGYTF
TRBJ2-5,TRBV25-1,CASSDSSRSETQYF
TRBJ2-1,TRBV12-3/TRBV12-4,CASKTALGEQFF
TRBJ1-2,TRBV12-3/TRBV12-4,CASSLVIVSPGGYGYTF
TRBJ1-1,TRBV7-8,CASSLLPAFSEAFF
TRBJ2-3,TRBV12-3/TRBV12-4,CASSPWTSGGTLTDTQYF
TRBJ2-7,TRBV28,CASSPETGLVSYEQYF
TRBJ2-3,TRBV28,CASSLQGATSTDTQYF
TRBJ2-6,TRBV7-6,CASSPDQSSGANVLTF
TRBJ2-7,TRBV9,CASSVGLEVEQYF
TRBJ2-3,TRBV28,CASSAYTDTQYF
TRBJ2-3,TRBV6-2/TRBV6-3,CASRRLAGTDTQYF
TRBJ2-7,TRBV28,CASKLRVGGGSYEQYF